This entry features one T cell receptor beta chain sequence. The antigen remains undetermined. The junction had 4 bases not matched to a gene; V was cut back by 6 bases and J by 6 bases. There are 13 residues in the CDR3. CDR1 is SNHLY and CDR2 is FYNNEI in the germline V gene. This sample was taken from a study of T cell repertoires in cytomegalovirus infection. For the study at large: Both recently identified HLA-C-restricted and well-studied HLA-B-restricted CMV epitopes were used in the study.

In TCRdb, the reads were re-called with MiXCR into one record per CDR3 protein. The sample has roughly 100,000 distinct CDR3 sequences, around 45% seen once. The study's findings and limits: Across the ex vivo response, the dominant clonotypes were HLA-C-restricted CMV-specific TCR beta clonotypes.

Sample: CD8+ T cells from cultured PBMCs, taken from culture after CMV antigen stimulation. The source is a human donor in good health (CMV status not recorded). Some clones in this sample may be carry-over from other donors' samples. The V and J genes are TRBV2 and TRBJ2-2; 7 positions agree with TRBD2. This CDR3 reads CASSGGIAGELFF. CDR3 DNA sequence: TGTGCCAGCAGCGGGGGGATAGCCGGGGAGCTGTTTTTT.